The next 18 T cell receptor beta chains were all read from a single sample in a study of shared clonotypes between healthy human individuals. Only in-frame clones appear in the TCRdb table, and some are missing; sequencing was by immunoSEQ multiplex PCR. The data hold about 2.4 million clones, with 93% observed a single time. Sequenced input: naive CD4+ T cells from PBMCs. Stated subset: CD45RA+ positively selected. Receptors were obtained from a man aged 18 to 30 in good health. Some clones in this sample may be carry-over from other donors' samples.

V and J are TRBV4-1 and TRBJ2-7, with D possibly being TRBD1 (8 bases). CDR1 and CDR2 from the germline V gene are MGHRA and YSYEKL. Trimming took 5 bases from V and 2 from J, leaving 25 bases between them. The CDR3 runs 18 residues. CDR3 in amino acids: CASSFYPTGGGPTYEQYF. The CDR3, as DNA: TGCGCCAGCAGCTTCTACCCCACAGGGGGGGGGCCTACCTACGAGCAGTACTTC.

As for this clone: Mismatch with germline at one junction end may stem from a read error. This chain uses TRBV28 with TRBJ1-4; D possibly corresponds to TRBD1 (6 bases). This CDR3 region has 15 residues. Looked up from germline, CDR1 is MDHEN and CDR2 is SYDVKM. The chain's CDR3 is CASSRPNQGIRKKVF. Here the CDR3 DNA reads TGTGCCAGCAGTCGGCCCAACCAGGGGATCCGTAAGAAGGTTTTT.

The chain joins TRBV2 to TRBJ2-7; D remains ambiguous. V was clipped by 3 bases and J by 3 bases, with 9 bases between them. The CDR3 is 13 amino acids. The germline V gene has CDR1 SNHLY and CDR2 FYNNEI. CDR3 coding DNA: TGTGCCAGCAGTGAGTACTTAAACTACGAGCAGTACTTC. It translates to CASSEYLNYEQYF.

V usage is TRBV29-1 and J usage is TRBJ2-5; 8 nucleotides line up with TRBD1. Germline CDR1 and CDR2: SQVTM and ANQGSEA. This CDR3 has 12 amino acids. V lost 6 bases, J lost 14 bases, and 14 bases stayed unmatched. CDR3 sequence (DNA): TGCAGCGTCCTCCAGGGGGCCGAGGTAACTTACTTC. Its translation is CSVLQGAEVTYF.

Worth noting for this clone: At one end the junction does not follow the germline gene, possibly because of a read error. J is TRBJ2-5 and V is TRBV7-9; TRBD2 matches 16 bases. The length of the CDR3 is 19 residues. Germline loops: CDR1 SEHNR, CDR2 FQNEAQ (reference sequence). CDR3 DNA: TGTGCCAGCAGCCAGCCTGGGACTAGCGGGAGGGCCGGGCAAGGGACCCAGTACTTC. Protein product: CASSQPGTSGRAGQGTQYF.

Details on this clone: Additional DNA sequences in this sample encode the identical CDR3. The V gene is TRBV5-1, the J gene TRBJ2-6; no clear D. The germline gives CDR1 SGHRS, CDR2 YFSETQ. V shed 0 bases and J shed 0 bases, with 4 bases lying between them. The CDR3 runs 15 residues. CDR3 bases: TGCGCCAGCAGCTTGGTAGTCTCTGGGGCCAACGTCCTGACTTTC. Amino acids: CASSLVVSGANVLTF. The full variable domain, its missing parts supplied by reference TRBV5-1 and TRBJ2-6, is KAGVTQTPRYLIKTRGQQVTLSCSPISGHRSVSWYQQTPGQGLQFLFEYFSETQRNKGNFPGRFSGRQFSNSRSEMNVSTLELGDSALYLCASSLVVSGANVLTFGAGSRLTVL.

The rearrangement links TRBV11-2 to TRBJ2-5, with TRBD2 matching 7 bases. This CDR3 comprises 15 residues. CDR1 and CDR2 (germline): SGHAT, FQNNGV. Losses at the gene ends were 6 bases for V and 3 bases for J; bases not matched to a gene: 10. The CDR3 loop is CASSPPTSAEETQYF. The CDR3 nucleotides are TGTGCCAGCAGTCCCCCCACTAGCGCGGAAGAGACCCAGTACTTC. Full variable domain (remainder filled in from reference TRBV11-2 and TRBJ2-5): EAGVAQSPRYKIIEKRQSVAFWCNPISGHATLYWYQQILGQGPKLLIQFQNNGVVDDSQLPKDRFSAERLKGVDSTLKIQPAKLEDSAVYLCASSPPTSAEETQYFGPGTRLLVL.

This chain connects TRBV27 to TRBJ2-3; TRBD2 aligns across 13 bases. The trim removed 1 base at V and 8 bases at J, leaving 9 bases unmatched. The CDR3 length is 17 residues. Germline V gene lookup returns CDR1 MNHEY and CDR2 SMNVEV (reference sequence). The CDR3 DNA sequence: TGTGCCAGCAGTTTATACTCCGGGACTAGCGGGACTGGTACGCAGTATTTT. It codes for CASSLYSGTSGTGTQYF.

The chain couples TRBV19 to TRBJ2-5, with D perhaps TRBD1 or TRBD2 (5 bases each). Germline V gene sequence: CDR1 LNHDA, CDR2 SQIVND (reference sequence). V was shortened by 5 bases and J by 0 bases, with 16 bases between the two germline ends. There are 16 residues in the CDR3. CDR3 protein: CASSFGGTLYQETQYF. The CDR3, as DNA: TGTGCCAGTAGTTTTGGGGGAACCTTGTACCAAGAGACCCAGTACTTC.

The chain couples TRBV11-2 to TRBJ1-4, with no clear D. Germline values: CDR1 SGHAT, CDR2 FQNNGV. V was shortened by 4 bases and J by 6 bases, with 12 bases between the two germline ends. The CDR3 has 14 residues. The CDR3 DNA follows: TGTGCCAGCAGCTGGGGAGGTAACGATGAAAAACTGTTTTTT. Translation: CASSWGGNDEKLFF. Full variable domain (remainder filled in from reference TRBV11-2 and TRBJ1-4): EAGVAQSPRYKIIEKRQSVAFWCNPISGHATLYWYQQILGQGPKLLIQFQNNGVVDDSQLPKDRFSAERLKGVDSTLKIQPAKLEDSAVYLCASSWGGNDEKLFFGSGTQLSVL.

The J gene is TRBJ2-1, the V gene TRBV5-1, with TRBD2 identical over 8 bases. CDR1 SGHRS and CDR2 YFSETQ come from the germline V gene. There are 15 residues in the CDR3. V lost 4 bases to trimming and J lost 2 bases; unmatched junction nucleotides: 5. CDR3: CASSPTAGAYNEQFF. Written as DNA, the CDR3 is TGCGCCAGCAGCCCAACAGCGGGAGCCTACAATGAGCAGTTCTTC.

V and J are TRBV4-2 and TRBJ2-2; 8 positions agree with TRBD2. Germline V lookup: CDR1 LGHNA, CDR2 YNFKEQ. The CDR3 is 16 amino acids. V lost 3 bases, J lost 3 bases, and 6 bases stayed unmatched. CDR3 loop: CASSHAGGGHTGELFF. The DNA for the CDR3 is TGTGCCAGCAGCCACGCCGGGGGGGGGCACACCGGGGAGCTGTTTTTT.

The J gene is TRBJ2-3, the V gene TRBV7-9, with TRBD1 matching over 7 bases. The CDR3 extends over 15 amino acids. Germline trimming cut 4 bases from V and 3 bases from J; bases unmatched to any gene: 7. Per germline, CDR1 SEHNR and CDR2 FQNEAQ (reference sequence). The CDR3 nucleotides read TGTGCCAGCAGCTACAGACAGGGAAGGACAGATACGCAGTATTTT. Translation: CASSYRQGRTDTQYF. Full variable domain (missing parts from reference TRBV7-9 and TRBJ2-3): DTGVSQNPRHKITKRGQNVTFRCDPISEHNRLYWYRQTLGQGPEFLTYFQNEAQLEKSRLLSDRFSAERPKGSFSTLEIQRTEQGDSAMYLCASSYRQGRTDTQYFGPGTRLTVL.

This chain uses TRBV9 with TRBJ1-1; D ambiguous. CDR1 is SGDLS and CDR2 is YYNGEE in the germline V gene. The V gene lost 0 bases and the J gene lost 2 bases, with 11 bases spanning the gap. The CDR3 spans 15 residues. The CDR3 DNA reads as TGTGCCAGCAGCGTAGGTCACGGGATTAACACTGAAGCTTTCTTT. It codes for CASSVGHGINTEAFF.

In the case of this clone: This CDR3 is also generated by other DNA sequences in the sample. This CDR3 reads CAWSVQRDLYEQYF. The CDR3 DNA reads TGTGCCTGGAGTGTACAGCGGGACCTCTACGAGCAGTACTTC. The chain uses TRBV30 and TRBJ2-7, with 7 bases lining up with TRBD2. J gave up 3 bases and V 0 bases, and 5 bases lay outside the gene matches. CDR1 and CDR2 from the germline V gene are GTSNPN and SVGIG (reference sequence). This CDR3 is 14 amino acids long.

The J gene is TRBJ2-5, the V gene TRBV11-3; no definite D call. V lost 2 bases, J lost 3 bases, and 10 bases lay in between. CDR1 and CDR2 from the germline V gene are SGHNT and YENEEA. The CDR3 is 14 residues long. The CDR3 DNA sequence: TGTGCCAGCAGCTTAACCGGAGCTAAAGAGACCCAGTACTTC. Residues: CASSLTGAKETQYF.

The genes are TRBV5-1 and TRBJ2-7; 9 nucleotides match TRBD2. Germline-derived CDR1 and CDR2 are SGHRS and YFSETQ. The CDR3 runs 14 residues. V shed 6 bases and J 4 bases; nucleotides not matched to a gene: 8. The CDR3 is CASTLSGSGYEQYF. In DNA form, the CDR3 reads TGCGCCAGCACCCTTAGCGGGAGTGGATACGAGCAGTACTTC.

The chain couples TRBV4-2 to TRBJ2-5; D call uncertain. The germline V and J ends were trimmed by 0 bases and 5 bases, with 10 bases remaining between them. Germline CDR1 reads LGHNA; CDR2 reads YNFKEQ. The CDR3 has 14 amino acids. The CDR3: CASSQDLQSETQYF. The CDR3 coding sequence is TGTGCCAGCAGCCAAGATTTGCAGTCGGAGACCCAGTACTTC.